The sequence of this T cell receptor beta chain was determined in a study of cytomegalovirus exposure and HLA in healthy donors. Study-wide background: An earlier analysis found roughly 110 million unique TCR beta sequences from about 190 million T cells. Broader study findings: Per a prior analysis, the majority of TCR beta V segments were productive roughly 90% or roughly 30% of the time.

Primers: 60 Vbeta forward and 13 Jbeta reverse. The table came from immunoSEQ multiplex PCR; TCRdb's copy has only in-frame clones and leaves some out. The data hold 160,000 or so clones, with 80% to 90% observed a single time. The study sampled nominally healthy donors, though unrecorded immune exposures were likely. As regards this clone: Antigen unknown.

Per germline, CDR1 SEHNR and CDR2 FQNEAQ (reference sequence). The CDR3 is made up of 17 amino acids. V lost 2 bases to trimming and J lost 0 bases, with 16 bases between them. This sequence joins TRBV7-9 and TRBJ2-5; maybe TRBD2 (5 bases). The sequencing input was PBMCs. This clonotype was obtained from a woman between 18 and 30 years old in good health and CMV-seropositive. CDR3 nucleotides: TGTGCCAGCAGCTTACTTGGTACAGTAGCGAACCAAGAGACCCAGTACTTC. Residues: CASSLLGTVANQETQYF.